The source of this TCR beta chain is a study of blood T cell repertoires in COVID-19. The overall study: The samples span acute and convalescent COVID-19 from the United States, Italy and Spain. T cells, B-cell-depleted T cells, or PBMCs supplied cDNA or gDNA.

Authors' analysis steps: For nucleated cells, counts were estimated from reference gene primer amplification. Data came from immunoSEQ multiplex PCR; TCRdb stores just in-frame clones and leaves some out. V, J and clone size were drawn from that table, and D and trimming were deduced from the DNA. The sample holds about 140,000 clones, 70% to 90% seen once. This TCR came from a woman aged 60-70 years with acute or convalescent COVID-19. Sequences were obtained from peripheral blood.

CDR3 DNA: TGTGCCAGCAACGGGGGGGGCAGGTACCCGGGCTACACCTTC. Translated: CASNGGGRYPGYTF. The chain employs TRBV11-2 and TRBJ1-2; a weak D match, TRBD1 (6 bases). V dropped 7 bases and J dropped 8 bases, with 20 bases sitting between them. The CDR3 sequence is 14 residues long. The germline V gene encodes CDR1 SGHAT and CDR2 FQNNGV.